Included here is one T cell receptor beta chain sequence, with context. The entry originates in a study of blood T cell repertoires in COVID-19. Study overall: Collection of acute and convalescent COVID-19 samples took place in the United States, Italy and Spain. The cDNA or gDNA used as material had been derived from T cells, B-cell-depleted T cells, or PBMCs.

Study processing details: Amplification of reference gene primers was used by the study to estimate nucleated cell counts. The method was immunoSEQ multiplex PCR; TCRdb's version includes in-frame clones alone and lacks a portion of them. V and J calls and clone size are given by that table; D and trimming were obtained from the DNA. Found here are approximately 86,000 clones, 70% to 90% of them singletons; the top ten hold around 3.1%. The source of this sequence is a man in his fifties or sixties with acute or convalescent COVID-19. Sequenced: peripheral blood.

CDR3 loop: CASSLTGGALRAGELFF. The CDR3 DNA reads TGTGCCAGCAGCTTAACCGGGGGGGCCTTAAGAGCCGGGGAGCTGTTTTTT. J is TRBJ2-2 and V is TRBV7-9; 8 positions match TRBD2. The CDR3 covers 17 residues. Germline CDR1 and CDR2: SEHNR and FQNEAQ (reference sequence). V dropped 2 bases and J dropped 6; count of bases not matched to a gene: 11.